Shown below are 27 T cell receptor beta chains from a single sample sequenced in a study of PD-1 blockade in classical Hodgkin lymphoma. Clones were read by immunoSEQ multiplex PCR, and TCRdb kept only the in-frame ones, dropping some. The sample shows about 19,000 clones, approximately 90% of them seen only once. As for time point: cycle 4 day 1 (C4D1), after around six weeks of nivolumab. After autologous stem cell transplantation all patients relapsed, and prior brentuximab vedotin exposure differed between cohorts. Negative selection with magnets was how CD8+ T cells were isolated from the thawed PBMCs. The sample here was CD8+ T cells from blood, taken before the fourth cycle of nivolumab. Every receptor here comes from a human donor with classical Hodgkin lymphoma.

In DNA form, the CDR3 reads TGTGCCAGCAGTTTTGGGGGTGGCACTGAAGCTTTCTTT. Its translation is CASSFGGGTEAFF. This chain links TRBV27 with TRBJ1-1, with a possible D match to TRBD1 (5 bases). Germline values: CDR1 MNHEY, CDR2 SMNVEV (reference sequence). Trimming shortened V by 3 bases and J by 4 bases, and 9 bases separated the two germline ends. The length of the CDR3 is 13 residues.

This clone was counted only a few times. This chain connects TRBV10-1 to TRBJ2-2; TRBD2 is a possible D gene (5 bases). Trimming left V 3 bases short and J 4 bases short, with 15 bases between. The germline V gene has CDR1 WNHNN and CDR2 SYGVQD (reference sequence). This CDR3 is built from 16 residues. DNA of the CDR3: TGCGCCAGCAGTGACTATACTAGGATGGTCACCGGGGAGCTGTTTTTT. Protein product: CASSDYTRMVTGELFF.

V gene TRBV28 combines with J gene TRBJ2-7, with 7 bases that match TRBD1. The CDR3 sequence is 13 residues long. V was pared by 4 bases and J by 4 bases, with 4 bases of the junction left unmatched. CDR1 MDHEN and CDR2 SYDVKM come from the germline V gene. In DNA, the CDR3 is TGTGCCAGCAGTTCGACAGGGCTGTACGAGCAGTACTTC. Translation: CASSSTGLYEQYF.

In DNA, the CDR3 is TGTGCCAGCAGTCCGGACGGGAGCAATCAGCCCCAGCATTTT. Translated: CASSPDGSNQPQHF. This chain links TRBV27 with TRBJ1-5; D gene ambiguous. This CDR3 spans 14 amino acids. Germline CDR1 is MNHEY and CDR2 is SMNVEV (reference sequence). The V end was cut by 5 bases, the J end by 1 base, with 9 bases between.

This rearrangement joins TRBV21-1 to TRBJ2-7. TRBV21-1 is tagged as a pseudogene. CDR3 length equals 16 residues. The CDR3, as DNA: TGTGCCAGCGAAGGCCAGGAGAGAATTAGCTCCTACGAGCAGTACTTC. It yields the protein CASEGQERISSYEQYF.

In nucleotides, the CDR3 is TGTGCCAGCAGTTTAGCAGGGAGGGGCAATCAGCCCCAGCATTTT. Protein product: CASSLAGRGNQPQHF. J is TRBJ1-5 and V is TRBV27; D might be TRBD1 (5 bases). With 2 bases removed from V and 2 bases from J, the gap between germline ends came to 10 bases. Germline CDR1 MNHEY, CDR2 SMNVEV (reference sequence). The CDR3 runs 15 residues.

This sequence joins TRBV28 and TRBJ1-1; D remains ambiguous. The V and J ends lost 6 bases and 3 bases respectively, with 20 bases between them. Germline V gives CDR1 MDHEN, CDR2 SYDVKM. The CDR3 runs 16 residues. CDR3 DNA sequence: TGTGCCAGCAGCGCCCCAAAGGACCGATTTGACACTGAAGCTTTCTTT. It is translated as CASSAPKDRFDTEAFF.

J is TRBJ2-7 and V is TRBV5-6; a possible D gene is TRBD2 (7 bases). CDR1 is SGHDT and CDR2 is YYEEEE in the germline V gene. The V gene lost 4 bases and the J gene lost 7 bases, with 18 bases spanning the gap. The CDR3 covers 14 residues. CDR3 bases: TGTGCCAGCAGCCTAGGGGGGGACTTTTGGGAGCAGTACTTC. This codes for CASSLGGDFWEQYF.

CDR3 region: CASSPGLANFYNEQFF. CDR3 coding DNA: TGTGCCAGCAGTCCCGGACTAGCCAATTTTTACAATGAGCAGTTCTTC. The rearrangement uses TRBV27 and TRBJ2-1; 8 bases agree with TRBD2. With V trimmed by 5 bases and J by 4 bases, 10 bases remained unmatched. The germline gives CDR1 MNHEY, CDR2 SMNVEV (reference sequence). This CDR3 has 16 amino acids.

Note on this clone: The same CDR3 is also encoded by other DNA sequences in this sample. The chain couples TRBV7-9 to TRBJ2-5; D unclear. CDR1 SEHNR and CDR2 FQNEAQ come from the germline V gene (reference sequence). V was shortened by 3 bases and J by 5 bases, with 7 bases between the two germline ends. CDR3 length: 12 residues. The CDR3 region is CASSLDRETQYF. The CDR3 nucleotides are TGTGCCAGCAGCTTGGATCGGGAGACCCAGTACTTC.

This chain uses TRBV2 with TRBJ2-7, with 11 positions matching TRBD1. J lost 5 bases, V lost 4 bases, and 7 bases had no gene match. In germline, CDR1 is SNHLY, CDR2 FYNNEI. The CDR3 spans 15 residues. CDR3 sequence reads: CASSAMGQGVHEQYF. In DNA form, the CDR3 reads TGTGCCAGCAGTGCGATGGGACAGGGGGTCCACGAGCAGTACTTC.

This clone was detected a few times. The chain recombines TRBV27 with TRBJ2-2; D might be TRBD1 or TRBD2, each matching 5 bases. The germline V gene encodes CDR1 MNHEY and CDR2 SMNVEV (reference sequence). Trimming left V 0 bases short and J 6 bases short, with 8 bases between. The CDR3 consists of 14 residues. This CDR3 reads CASSLSRGPGELFF. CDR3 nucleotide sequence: TGTGCCAGCAGTTTATCCCGGGGACCCGGGGAGCTGTTTTTT.

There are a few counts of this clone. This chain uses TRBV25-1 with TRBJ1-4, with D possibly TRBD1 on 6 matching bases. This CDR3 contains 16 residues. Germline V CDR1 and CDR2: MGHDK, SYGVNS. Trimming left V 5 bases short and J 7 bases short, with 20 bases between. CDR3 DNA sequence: TGTGCCAGCAGTCCCCTTGTGGGGGCGGGGAGTGAAAAACTGTTTTTT. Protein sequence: CASSPLVGAGSEKLFF. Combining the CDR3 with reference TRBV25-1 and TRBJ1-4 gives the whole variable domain EADIYQTPRYLVIGTGKKITLECSQTMGHDKMYWYQQDPGMELHLIHYSYGVNSTEKGDLSSESTVSRIRTEHFPLTLESARPSHTSQYLCASSPLVGAGSEKLFFGSGTQLSVL.

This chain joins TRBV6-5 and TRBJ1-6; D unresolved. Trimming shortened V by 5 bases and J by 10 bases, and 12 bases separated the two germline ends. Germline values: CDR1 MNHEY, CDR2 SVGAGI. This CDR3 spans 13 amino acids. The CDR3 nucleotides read TGTGCCAGCAGTCCGGTTGAGGAGTCACCCCTCCACTTT. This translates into CASSPVEESPLHF.

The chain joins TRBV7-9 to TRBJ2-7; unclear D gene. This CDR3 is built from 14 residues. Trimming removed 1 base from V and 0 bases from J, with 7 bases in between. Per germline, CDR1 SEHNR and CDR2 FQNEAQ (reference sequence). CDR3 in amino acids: CASSLVGSSYEQYF. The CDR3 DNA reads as TGTGCCAGCAGCTTAGTAGGCAGCTCCTACGAGCAGTACTTC.

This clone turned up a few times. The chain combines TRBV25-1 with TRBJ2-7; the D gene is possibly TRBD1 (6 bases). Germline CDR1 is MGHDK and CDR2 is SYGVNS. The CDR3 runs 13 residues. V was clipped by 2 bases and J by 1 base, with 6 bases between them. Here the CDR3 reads CASSEQGSYEQYF. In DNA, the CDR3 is TGTGCCAGCAGTGAACAGGGGTCCTACGAGCAGTACTTC.

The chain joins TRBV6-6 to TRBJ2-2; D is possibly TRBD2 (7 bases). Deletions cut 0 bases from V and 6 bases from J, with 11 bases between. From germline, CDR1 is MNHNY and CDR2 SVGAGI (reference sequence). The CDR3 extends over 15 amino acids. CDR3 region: CASSYSRGRAGELFF. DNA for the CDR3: TGTGCCAGCAGTTACTCGAGGGGGAGGGCCGGGGAGCTGTTTTTT.

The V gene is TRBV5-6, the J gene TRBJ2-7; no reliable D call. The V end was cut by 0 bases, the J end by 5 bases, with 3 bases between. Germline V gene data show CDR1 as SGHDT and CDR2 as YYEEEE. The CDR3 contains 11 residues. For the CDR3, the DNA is TGTGCCAGCAGCTTGGGGCACGAGCAGTACTTC. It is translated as CASSLGHEQYF.

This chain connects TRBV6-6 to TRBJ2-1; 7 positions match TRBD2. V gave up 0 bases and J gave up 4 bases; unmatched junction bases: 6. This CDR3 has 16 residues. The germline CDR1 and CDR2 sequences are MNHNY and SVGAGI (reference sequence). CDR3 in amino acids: CASSYSMQRDYNEQFF. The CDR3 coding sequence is TGTGCCAGCAGTTACTCGATGCAGCGGGATTACAATGAGCAGTTCTTC.

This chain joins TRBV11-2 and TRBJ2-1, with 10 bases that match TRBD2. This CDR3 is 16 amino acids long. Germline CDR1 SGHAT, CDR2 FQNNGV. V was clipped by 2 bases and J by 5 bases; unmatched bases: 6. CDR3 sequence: CASSLFRLAGHNEQFF. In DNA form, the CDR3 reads TGTGCCAGCAGCTTATTCAGACTAGCGGGTCACAATGAGCAGTTCTTC.

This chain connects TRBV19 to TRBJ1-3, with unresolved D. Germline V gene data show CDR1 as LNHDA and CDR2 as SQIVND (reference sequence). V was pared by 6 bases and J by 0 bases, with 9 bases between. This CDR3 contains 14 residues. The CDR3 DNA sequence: TGTGCCAGTAGCGTGGAAAACTCTGGAAACACCATATATTTT. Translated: CASSVENSGNTIYF.

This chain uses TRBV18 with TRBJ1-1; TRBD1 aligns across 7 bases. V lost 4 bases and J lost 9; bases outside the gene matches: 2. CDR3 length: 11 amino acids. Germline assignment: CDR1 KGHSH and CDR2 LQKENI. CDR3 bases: TGTGCCAGCTCACAACAGGGGAAAGCTTTCTTT. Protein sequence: CASSQQGKAFF.

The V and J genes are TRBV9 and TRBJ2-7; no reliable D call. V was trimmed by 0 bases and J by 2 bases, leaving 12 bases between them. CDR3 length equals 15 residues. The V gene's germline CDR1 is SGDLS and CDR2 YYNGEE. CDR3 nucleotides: TGTGCCAGCAGCGTAGGGGGATCCCCTACCTACGAGCAGTACTTC. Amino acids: CASSVGGSPTYEQYF. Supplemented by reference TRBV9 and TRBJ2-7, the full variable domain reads DSGVTQTPKHLITATGQRVTLRCSPRSGDLSVYWYQQSLDQGLQFLIQYYNGEERAKGNILERFSAQQFPDLHSELNLSSLELGDSALYFCASSVGGSPTYEQYFGPGTRLTVT.

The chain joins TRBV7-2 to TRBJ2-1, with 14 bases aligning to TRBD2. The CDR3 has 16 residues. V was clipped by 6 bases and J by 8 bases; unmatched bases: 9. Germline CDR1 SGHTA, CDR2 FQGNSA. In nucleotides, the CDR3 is TGTGCCAGCAGTCCCAGACTAGCGGGAGGGCCGGATGAGCAGTTCTTC. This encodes CASSPRLAGGPDEQFF.

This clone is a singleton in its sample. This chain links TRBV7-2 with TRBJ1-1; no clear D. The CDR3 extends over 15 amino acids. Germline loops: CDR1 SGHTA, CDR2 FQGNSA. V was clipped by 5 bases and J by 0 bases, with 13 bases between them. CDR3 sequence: CASSPRMFMNTEAFF. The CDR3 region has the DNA TGTGCCAGCAGCCCACGGATGTTCATGAACACTGAAGCTTTCTTT.

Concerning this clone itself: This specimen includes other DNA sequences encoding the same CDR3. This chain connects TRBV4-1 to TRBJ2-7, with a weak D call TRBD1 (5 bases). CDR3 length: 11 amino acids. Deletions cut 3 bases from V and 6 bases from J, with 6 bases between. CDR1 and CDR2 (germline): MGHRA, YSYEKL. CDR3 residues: CASSQGREQYF. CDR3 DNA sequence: TGCGCCAGCAGCCAGGGGCGCGAGCAGTACTTC.

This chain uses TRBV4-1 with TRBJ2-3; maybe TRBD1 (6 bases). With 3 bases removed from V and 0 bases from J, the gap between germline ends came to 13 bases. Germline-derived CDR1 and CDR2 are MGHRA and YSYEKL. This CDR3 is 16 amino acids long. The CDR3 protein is CASSQPGQQSTDTQYF. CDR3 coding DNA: TGCGCCAGCAGCCAGCCGGGACAACAAAGCACAGATACGCAGTATTTT.